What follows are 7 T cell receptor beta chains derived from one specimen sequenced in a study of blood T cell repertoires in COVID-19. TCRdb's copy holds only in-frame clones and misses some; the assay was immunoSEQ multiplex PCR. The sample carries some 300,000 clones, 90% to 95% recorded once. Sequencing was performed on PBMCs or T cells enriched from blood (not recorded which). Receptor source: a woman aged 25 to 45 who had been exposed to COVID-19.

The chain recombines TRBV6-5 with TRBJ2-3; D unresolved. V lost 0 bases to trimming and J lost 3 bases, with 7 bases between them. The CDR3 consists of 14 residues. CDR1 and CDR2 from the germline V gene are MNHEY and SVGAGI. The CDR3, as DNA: TGTGCCAGCAGTTACTCAGCAACGACAGATACGCAGTATTTT. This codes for CASSYSATTDTQYF.

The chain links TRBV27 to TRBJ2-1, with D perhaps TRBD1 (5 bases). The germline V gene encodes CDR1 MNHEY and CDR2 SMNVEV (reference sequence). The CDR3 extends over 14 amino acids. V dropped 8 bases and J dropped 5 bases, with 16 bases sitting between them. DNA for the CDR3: TGTGCCAGCGGAACAGGAATTGAAAACAATGAGCAGTTCTTC. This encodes CASGTGIENNEQFF.

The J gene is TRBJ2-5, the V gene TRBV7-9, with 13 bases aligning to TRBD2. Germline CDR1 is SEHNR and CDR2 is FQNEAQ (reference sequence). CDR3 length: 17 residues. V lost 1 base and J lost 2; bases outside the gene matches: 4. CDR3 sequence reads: CASSLGTSGGVQETQYF. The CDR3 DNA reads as TGTGCCAGCAGCTTAGGAACTAGCGGGGGGGTACAAGAGACCCAGTACTTC.

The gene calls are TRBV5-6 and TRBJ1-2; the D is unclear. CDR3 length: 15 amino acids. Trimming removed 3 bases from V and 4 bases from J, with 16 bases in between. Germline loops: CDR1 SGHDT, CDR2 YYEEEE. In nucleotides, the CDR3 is TGTGCCAGCAGCTCTGAGGGCAGTTGGTCCTATGGCTACACCTTC. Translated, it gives CASSSEGSWSYGYTF.

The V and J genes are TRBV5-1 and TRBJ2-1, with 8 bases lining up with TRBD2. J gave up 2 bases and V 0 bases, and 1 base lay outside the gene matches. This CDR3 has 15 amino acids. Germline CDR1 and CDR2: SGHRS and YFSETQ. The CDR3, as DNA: TGCGCCAGCAGCTTGGAAGCGGGGGCCTACAATGAGCAGTTCTTC. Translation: CASSLEAGAYNEQFF.

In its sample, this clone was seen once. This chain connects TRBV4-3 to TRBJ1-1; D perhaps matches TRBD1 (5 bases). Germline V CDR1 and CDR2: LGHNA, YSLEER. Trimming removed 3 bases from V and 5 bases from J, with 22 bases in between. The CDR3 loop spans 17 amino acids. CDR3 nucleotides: TGCGCCAGCAGCCATTTCGGGTTAGAGGGGAGGAAAACTGAAGCTTTCTTT. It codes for CASSHFGLEGRKTEAFF.

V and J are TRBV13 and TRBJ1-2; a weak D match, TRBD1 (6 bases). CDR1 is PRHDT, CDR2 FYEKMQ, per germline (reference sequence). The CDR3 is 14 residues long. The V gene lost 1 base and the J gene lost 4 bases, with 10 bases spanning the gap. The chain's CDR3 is CASSLARQVYGYTF. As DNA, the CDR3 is TGTGCCAGCAGCTTAGCCCGACAGGTCTATGGCTACACCTTC.